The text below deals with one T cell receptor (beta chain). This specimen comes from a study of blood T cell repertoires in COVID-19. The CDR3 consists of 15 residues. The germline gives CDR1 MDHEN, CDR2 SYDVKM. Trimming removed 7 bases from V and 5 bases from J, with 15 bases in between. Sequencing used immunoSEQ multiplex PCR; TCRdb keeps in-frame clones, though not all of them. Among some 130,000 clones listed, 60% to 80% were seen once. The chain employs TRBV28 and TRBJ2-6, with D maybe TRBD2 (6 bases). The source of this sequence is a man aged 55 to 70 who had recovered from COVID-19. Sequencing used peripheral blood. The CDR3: CASTRAGSRANVLTF. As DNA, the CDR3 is TGTGCCAGCACCCGAGCGGGCTCGAGGGCCAACGTCCTGACTTTC. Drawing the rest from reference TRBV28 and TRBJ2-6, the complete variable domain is DVKVTQSSRYLVKRTGEKVFLECVQDMDHENMFWYRQDPGLGLRLIYFSYDVKMKEKGDIPEGYSVSREKKERFSLILESASTNQTSMYLCASTRAGSRANVLTFGAGSRLTVL.